This T cell receptor (beta chain) stems from a study of T-cell reconstitution after alpha-beta-depleted transplantation in children. This CDR3 region has 13 residues. With V trimmed by 6 bases and J by 4 bases, 4 bases remained unmatched. CDR1 is MNHEY, CDR2 SVGEGT, per germline. Unique molecular identifiers were used in preparing the TCRbeta library. TCRdb passed the PCR reads through MiXCR, listing each CDR3 protein once. Here the sample spans about 610,000 distinct CDR3 sequences, roughly a tenth being singletons. This clonotype was seen many times. The V and J genes are TRBV6-2 or TRBV6-3 and TRBJ1-2; 8 bases are shared with TRBD1. The receptor was isolated from a human donor who donated a stem cell graft to a child with acute myeloid leukemia. The specimen comprised PBMCs from the stem cell graft donor, sampled from the stem cell graft. CDR3 residues: CASRGQAVYGYTF. For the CDR3, the DNA is TGTGCCAGCAGGGGACAGGCCGTCTATGGCTACACCTTC.